A selection of T cell receptor beta chains follows, all from one sample in a study of CD8+CD57+ T cells in acquired aplastic anemia. Using its own MiXCR run on the reads, TCRdb lists one record per CDR3 protein. The table includes 100,000 to 150,000 distinct CDR3 sequences, around two fifths detected once. The sequenced sample was sorted CD4+, CD8+, or CD8+CD57+ T cells (not recorded which) from PBMCs. These receptors originate from a human donor in good health, serving as a control. Both conserved end residues are part of each CDR3. The order of the fields is J gene, clone size, D gene, V gene, CDR3 protein, CDR3 DNA. A D gene is named only where the DNA matches it firmly. A clone size is listed for some rows: how often the clone was seen (once, few, many), or a class if it is expanded.

j_call: TRBJ1-3; clone_size: once; d_call: NA; v_call: TRBV24-1; cdr3_aa: CATSDGAVSGNTMYF; cdr3_nt: TGTGCCACCAGTGATGGGGCGGTCTCTGGAAACACCATGTATTTT
j_call: TRBJ2-7; clone_size: once; d_call: TRBD1; v_call: TRBV7-6; cdr3_aa: CASSDPRQGSYEQYF; cdr3_nt: TGTGCCAGCAGCGACCCGCGACAGGGGTCCTACGAGCAGTACTTC
j_call: TRBJ2-7; clone_size: many; d_call: TRBD2; v_call: TRBV20-1; cdr3_aa: CSARDPASGRYYEQYF; cdr3_nt: TGCAGTGCTAGAGATCCGGCTAGCGGGAGATACTACGAGCAGTACTTC
j_call: TRBJ2-7; clone_size: few; d_call: TRBD1; v_call: TRBV25-1; cdr3_aa: CASSEYSGTGSPYEQYF; cdr3_nt: TGTGCCAGCAGTGAATACTCCGGGACAGGTTCGCCCTACGAGCAGTACTTC
j_call: TRBJ1-1; clone_size: NA; d_call: NA; v_call: TRBV10-3; cdr3_aa: CASKRMVYEAFF; cdr3_nt: TGTGCCAGCAAGAGGATGGTGTATGAAGCTTTCTTT
j_call: TRBJ2-7; clone_size: few; d_call: TRBD2; v_call: TRBV2; cdr3_aa: CASTGLAGGEQYF; cdr3_nt: TGTGCCAGCACCGGACTAGCGGGAGGTGAGCAGTACTTC
j_call: TRBJ1-2; clone_size: many; d_call: TRBD1; v_call: TRBV9; cdr3_aa: CASSADRGQYDGYTF; cdr3_nt: TGTGCCAGCAGCGCCGACAGGGGACAATATGATGGCTACACCTTC
j_call: TRBJ1-3; clone_size: many; d_call: NA; v_call: TRBV11-2; cdr3_aa: CASSRGGYSGNTIYF; cdr3_nt: TGTGCCAGCAGCCGCGGTGGGTACTCTGGAAACACCATATATTTT
j_call: TRBJ1-6; clone_size: NA; d_call: NA; v_call: TRBV2; cdr3_aa: CASSPGPGSYNSPLHF; cdr3_nt: TGTGCCAGCAGCCCGGGACCGGGCTCCTATAATTCACCCCTCCACTTT
j_call: TRBJ2-5; clone_size: many; d_call: TRBD2; v_call: TRBV7-2; cdr3_aa: CASSEQPGTSGLKTQYF; cdr3_nt: TGTGCCAGCAGCGAACAACCCGGGACTAGCGGTTTAAAGACCCAGTACTTC
j_call: TRBJ2-3; clone_size: NA; d_call: NA; v_call: TRBV2; cdr3_aa: CASRVGLPTDTQYF; cdr3_nt: TGTGCCAGCAGGGTAGGACTTCCCACAGATACGCAGTATTTT
j_call: TRBJ2-1; clone_size: NA; d_call: TRBD2; v_call: TRBV3-1; cdr3_aa: CASSQGTSGRDEQFF; cdr3_nt: TGTGCCAGCAGCCAAGGGACTAGCGGGAGGGATGAGCAGTTCTTC
j_call: TRBJ2-5; clone_size: many; d_call: NA; v_call: TRBV7-8; cdr3_aa: CASSLDFTETQYF; cdr3_nt: TGTGCCAGCAGCTTAGATTTCACCGAGACCCAGTACTTC
j_call: TRBJ1-2; clone_size: many; d_call: TRBD1; v_call: TRBV5-1; cdr3_aa: CASSPRTGPTTNYGYTF; cdr3_nt: TGCGCCAGCAGCCCTCGGACAGGGCCGACGACTAACTATGGCTACACCTTC